The rows below give T cell receptor beta chains drawn from one sample of a study of blood T cell repertoires in COVID-19. TCRdb's copy holds only in-frame clones and misses some; the assay was immunoSEQ multiplex PCR. Here the sample spans about 39,000 clones, about three quarters being singletons. The sequenced sample consisted of peripheral blood. The receptors were gathered from a man aged 70-80 years with active or convalescent COVID-19. Each CDR3 is given with its conserved first and last residue. Fields, in order: V gene, D gene, clone size, J gene, CDR3 DNA, CDR3 protein. D genes are given only for firm matches. For some rows the clone size is stated as once, few or many, or as a class when expanded; others skip it.

v_gene: TRBV9; d_gene: TRBD1; abundance: few; j_gene: TRBJ2-3; CDR3nt: TGTGCCAGCAGCCCCGGACAGGGGGCAGATACGCAGTATTTT; CDR3aa: CASSPGQGADTQYF
v_gene: TRBV6-5; d_gene: -; abundance: -; j_gene: TRBJ1-5; CDR3nt: TGTGCCAGCACCCCGGGGGGCAATCAGCCCCAGCATTTT; CDR3aa: CASTPGGNQPQHF
v_gene: TRBV10-2; d_gene: -; abundance: -; j_gene: TRBJ1-1; CDR3nt: TGCGCCAGCAGTGAGGGGTGGGGATGGGGCTTGAACACTGAAGCTTTCTTT; CDR3aa: CASSEGWGWGLNTEAFF
v_gene: TRBV5-6; d_gene: -; abundance: -; j_gene: TRBJ2-1; CDR3nt: TGTGCCAGCAGCTTACAGGGAAATGAGCAGTTCTTC; CDR3aa: CASSLQGNEQFF
v_gene: TRBV11-2; d_gene: TRBD2; abundance: -; j_gene: TRBJ2-7; CDR3nt: TGTGCCAGCAGCAAAGGACTAGCGAGGGAGCAGTACTTC; CDR3aa: CASSKGLAREQYF
v_gene: TRBV3-1/TRBV3-2; d_gene: -; abundance: -; j_gene: TRBJ2-7; CDR3nt: TGTGCCAGCAGCCTGGGGACAAGCGGCGAGCAGTACTTC; CDR3aa: CASSLGTSGEQYF
v_gene: TRBV7-2; d_gene: TRBD2; abundance: -; j_gene: TRBJ2-5; CDR3nt: TGTGCCAGCAGCTCCCCCCGGGGGGGCCGAGGAGAGACCCAGTACTTC; CDR3aa: CASSSPRGGRGETQYF
v_gene: TRBV2; d_gene: TRBD1; abundance: -; j_gene: TRBJ2-5; CDR3nt: TGTGCCAGCAGTGTGCTGGGACAGCCACAAGAGACCCAGTACTTC; CDR3aa: CASSVLGQPQETQYF
v_gene: TRBV5-1; d_gene: TRBD1; abundance: -; j_gene: TRBJ1-4; CDR3nt: TGCGCCAGCAGCTCGCAGGGGGCGGCTAATGAAAAACTGTTTTTT; CDR3aa: CASSSQGAANEKLFF
v_gene: TRBV6-2/TRBV6-3; d_gene: TRBD2; abundance: -; j_gene: TRBJ2-3; CDR3nt: TGTGCCAGCAGCCTTAGCGGGGGGGCGGTAAATACGCAGTATTTT; CDR3aa: CASSLSGGAVNTQYF
v_gene: TRBV7-3; d_gene: TRBD1; abundance: -; j_gene: TRBJ2-7; CDR3nt: TGTGCCAGCAGCCCTACGGACAGGTGGGACGAGCAGTACTTC; CDR3aa: CASSPTDRWDEQYF
v_gene: TRBV5-6; d_gene: -; abundance: few; j_gene: TRBJ2-1; CDR3nt: TGTGCCAGCAGCTTGGCCTCGGCGGGGGCCTCCTACAATGAGCAGTTCTTC; CDR3aa: CASSLASAGASYNEQFF
v_gene: TRBV28; d_gene: -; abundance: -; j_gene: TRBJ1-2; CDR3nt: TGTGCCAGCAGCCCACCACAGAGACAGCGAAATGGCTACACCTTC; CDR3aa: CASSPPQRQRNGYTF
v_gene: TRBV5-1; d_gene: TRBD2; abundance: -; j_gene: TRBJ2-1; CDR3nt: TGCGCCAGCAGCCTGCGGACTAGCGGGATCAATGAGCAGTTCTTC; CDR3aa: CASSLRTSGINEQFF
v_gene: TRBV9; d_gene: TRBD2; abundance: -; j_gene: TRBJ2-3; CDR3nt: TGTGCCAGCAGCGATAGCGGGGGCCCCGATACGCAGTATTTT; CDR3aa: CASSDSGGPDTQYF
v_gene: TRBV27; d_gene: -; abundance: -; j_gene: TRBJ1-6; CDR3nt: TGTGCCAGCAGCAGAAAAACAGGTAGTAATTCACCCCTCCACTTT; CDR3aa: CASSRKTGSNSPLHF
v_gene: TRBV24-1; d_gene: -; abundance: -; j_gene: TRBJ2-3; CDR3nt: TGTGCCACCGAAAGCGGATACACAGATACGCAGTATTTT; CDR3aa: CATESGYTDTQYF
v_gene: TRBV2; d_gene: -; abundance: -; j_gene: TRBJ1-2; CDR3nt: TGTGCCAGCAGTGAAGCTTCAGGTCGTAACTATGGCTACACCTTC; CDR3aa: CASSEASGRNYGYTF
v_gene: TRBV28; d_gene: -; abundance: -; j_gene: TRBJ1-1; CDR3nt: TGTGCCAGCAGTTTAGGTATCAGAAACACTGAAGCTTTCTTT; CDR3aa: CASSLGIRNTEAFF
v_gene: TRBV30; d_gene: -; abundance: -; j_gene: TRBJ1-5; CDR3nt: TGTGCCTGGAGTCTAAAGGGGAATCAGCCCCAGCATTTT; CDR3aa: CAWSLKGNQPQHF